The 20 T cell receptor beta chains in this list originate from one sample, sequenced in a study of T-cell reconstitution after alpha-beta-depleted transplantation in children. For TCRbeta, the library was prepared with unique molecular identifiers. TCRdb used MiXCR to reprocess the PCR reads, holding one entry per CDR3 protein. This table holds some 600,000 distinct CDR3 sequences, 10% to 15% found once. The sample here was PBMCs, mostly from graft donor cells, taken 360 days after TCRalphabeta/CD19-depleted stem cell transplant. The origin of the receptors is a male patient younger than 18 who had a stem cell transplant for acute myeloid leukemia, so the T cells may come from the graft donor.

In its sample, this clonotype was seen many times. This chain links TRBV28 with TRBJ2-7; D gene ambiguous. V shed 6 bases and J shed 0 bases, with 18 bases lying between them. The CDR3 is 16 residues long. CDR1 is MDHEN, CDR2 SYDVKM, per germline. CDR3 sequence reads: CASRGPRWGSSYEQYF. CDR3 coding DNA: TGTGCCAGCAGAGGACCAAGATGGGGTAGCTCCTACGAGCAGTACTTC.

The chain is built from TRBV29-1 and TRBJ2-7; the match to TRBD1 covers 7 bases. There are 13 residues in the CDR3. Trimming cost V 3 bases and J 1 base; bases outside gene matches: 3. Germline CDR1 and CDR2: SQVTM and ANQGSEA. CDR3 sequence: CSVETGQSYEQYF. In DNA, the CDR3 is TGCAGCGTTGAGACGGGACAGTCCTACGAGCAGTACTTC.

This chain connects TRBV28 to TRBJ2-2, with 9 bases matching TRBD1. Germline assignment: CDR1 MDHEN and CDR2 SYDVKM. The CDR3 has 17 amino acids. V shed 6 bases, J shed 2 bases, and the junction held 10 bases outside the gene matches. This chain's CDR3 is CASSSLPGQGNTGELFF. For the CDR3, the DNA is TGTGCCAGCAGCTCCTTACCGGGACAGGGAAACACCGGGGAGCTGTTTTTT.

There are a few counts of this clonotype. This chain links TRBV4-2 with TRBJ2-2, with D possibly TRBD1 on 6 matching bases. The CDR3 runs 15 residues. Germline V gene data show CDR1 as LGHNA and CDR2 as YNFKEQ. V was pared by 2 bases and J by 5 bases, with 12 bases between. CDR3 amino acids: CASSQWGTGTGELFF. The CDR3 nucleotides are TGTGCCAGCAGCCAATGGGGTACAGGGACCGGGGAGCTGTTTTTT.

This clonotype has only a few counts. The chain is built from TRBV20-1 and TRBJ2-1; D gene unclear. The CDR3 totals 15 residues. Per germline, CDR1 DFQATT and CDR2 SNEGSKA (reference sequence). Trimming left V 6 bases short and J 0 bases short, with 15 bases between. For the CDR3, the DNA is TGCAGTGCCATCCGGGTCTCAAGCTCCTACAATGAGCAGTTCTTC. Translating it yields CSAIRVSSSYNEQFF.

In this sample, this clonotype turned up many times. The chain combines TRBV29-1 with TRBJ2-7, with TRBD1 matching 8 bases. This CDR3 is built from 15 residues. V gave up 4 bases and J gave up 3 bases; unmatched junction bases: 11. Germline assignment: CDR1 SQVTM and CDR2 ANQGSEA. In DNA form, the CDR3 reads TGCAGCGTTGTCGGACAGGGTGGGTACTACTACGAGCAGTACTTC. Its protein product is CSVVGQGGYYYEQYF.

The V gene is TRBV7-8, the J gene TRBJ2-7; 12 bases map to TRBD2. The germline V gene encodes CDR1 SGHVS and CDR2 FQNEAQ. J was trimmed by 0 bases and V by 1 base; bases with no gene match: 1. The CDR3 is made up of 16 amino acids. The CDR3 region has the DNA TGTGCCAGCAGCTTAGGGGGACTAGCGGGCTCCTACGAGCAGTACTTC. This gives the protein CASSLGGLAGSYEQYF. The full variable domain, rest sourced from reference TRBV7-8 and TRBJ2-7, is GAGVSQSPRYKVAKRGQDVALRCDPISGHVSLFWYQQALGQGPEFLTYFQNEAQLDKSGLPSDRFFAERPEGSVSTLKIQRTQQEDSAVYLCASSLGGLAGSYEQYFGPGTRLTVT.

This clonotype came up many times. CDR3 in DNA: TGCAGTGCTAGATCCGGGGAAGGTAAAACAGATACGCAGTATTTT. Its protein product is CSARSGEGKTDTQYF. V and J are TRBV20-1 and TRBJ2-3; perhaps TRBD2 as D (5 bases). This CDR3 has 15 residues. The V end lost 2 bases, the J end lost 3 bases, and 15 bases lay between the germline ends. In germline, CDR1 is DFQATT, CDR2 SNEGSKA (reference sequence).

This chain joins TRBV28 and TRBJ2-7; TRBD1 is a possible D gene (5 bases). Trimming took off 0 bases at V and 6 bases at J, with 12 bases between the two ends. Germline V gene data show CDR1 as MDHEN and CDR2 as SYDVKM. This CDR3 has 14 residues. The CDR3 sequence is CASSLWTVSGEQYF. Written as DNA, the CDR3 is TGTGCCAGCAGTTTATGGACAGTTTCGGGCGAGCAGTACTTC.

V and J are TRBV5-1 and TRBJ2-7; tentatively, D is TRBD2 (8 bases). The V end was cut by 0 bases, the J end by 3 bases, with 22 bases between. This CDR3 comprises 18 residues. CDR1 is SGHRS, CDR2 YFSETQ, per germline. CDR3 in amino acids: CASSLGGSGTAIIYEQYF. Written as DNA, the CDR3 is TGCGCCAGCAGCTTGGGAGGTAGCGGGACAGCGATTATCTACGAGCAGTACTTC. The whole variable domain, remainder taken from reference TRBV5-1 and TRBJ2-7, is KAGVTQTPRYLIKTRGQQVTLSCSPISGHRSVSWYQQTPGQGLQFLFEYFSETQRNKGNFPGRFSGRQFSNSRSEMNVSTLELGDSALYLCASSLGGSGTAIIYEQYFGPGTRLTVT.

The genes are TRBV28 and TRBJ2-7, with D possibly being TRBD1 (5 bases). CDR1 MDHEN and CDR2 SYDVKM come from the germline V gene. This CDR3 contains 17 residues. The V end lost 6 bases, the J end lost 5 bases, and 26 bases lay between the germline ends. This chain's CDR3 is CASSLGFTGSPTNEQYF. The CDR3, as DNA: TGTGCCAGCAGCTTAGGTTTCACAGGCTCTCCCACCAACGAGCAGTACTTC. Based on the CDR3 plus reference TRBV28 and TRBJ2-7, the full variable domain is DVKVTQSSRYLVKRTGEKVFLECVQDMDHENMFWYRQDPGLGLRLIYFSYDVKMKEKGDIPEGYSVSREKKERFSLILESASTNQTSMYLCASSLGFTGSPTNEQYFGPGTRLTVT.

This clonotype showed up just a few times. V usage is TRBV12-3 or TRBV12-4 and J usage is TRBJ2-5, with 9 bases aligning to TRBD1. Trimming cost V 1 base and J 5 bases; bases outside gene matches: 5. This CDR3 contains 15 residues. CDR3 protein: CASSLGTGAPETQYF. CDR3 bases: TGTGCCAGCAGTTTAGGGACAGGGGCCCCCGAGACCCAGTACTTC.

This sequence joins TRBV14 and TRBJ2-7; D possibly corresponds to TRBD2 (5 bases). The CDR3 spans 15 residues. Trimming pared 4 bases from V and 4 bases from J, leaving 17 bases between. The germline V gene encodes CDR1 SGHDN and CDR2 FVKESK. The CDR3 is CASSPLAEVRYEQYF. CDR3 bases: TGTGCCAGCAGCCCCCTCGCGGAGGTCAGATACGAGCAGTACTTC.

The CDR3: CSPYRGRTDTQYF. For the CDR3, the DNA is TGCAGTCCGTACAGGGGGCGCACAGATACGCAGTATTTT. The chain employs TRBV20-1 and TRBJ2-3, with 9 nucleotides matching TRBD1. The trim removed 8 bases at V and 1 base at J, leaving 4 bases unmatched. The CDR3 length is 13 residues. In germline, CDR1 is DFQATT, CDR2 SNEGSKA (reference sequence).

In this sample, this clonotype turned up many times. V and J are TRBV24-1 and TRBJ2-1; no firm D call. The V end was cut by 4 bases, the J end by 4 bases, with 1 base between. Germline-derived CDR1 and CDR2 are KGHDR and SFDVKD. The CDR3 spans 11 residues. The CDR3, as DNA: TGTGCCACCAGTGAGTACAATGAGCAGTTCTTC. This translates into CATSEYNEQFF.

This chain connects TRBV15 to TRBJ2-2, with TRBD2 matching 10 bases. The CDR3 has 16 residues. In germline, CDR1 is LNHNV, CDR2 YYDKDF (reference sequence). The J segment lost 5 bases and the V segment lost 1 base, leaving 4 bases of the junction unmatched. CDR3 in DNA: TGTGCCACCAGCAGAGGAAAACTAGCGGGGACCGGGGAGCTGTTTTTT. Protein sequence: CATSRGKLAGTGELFF.

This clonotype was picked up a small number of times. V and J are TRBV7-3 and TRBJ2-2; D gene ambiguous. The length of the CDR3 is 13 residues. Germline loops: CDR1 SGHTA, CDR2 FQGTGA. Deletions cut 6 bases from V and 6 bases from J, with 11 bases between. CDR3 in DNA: TGTGCCAGCAGAGACGGCGCCGCCGGGGAGCTGTTTTTT. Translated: CASRDGAAGELFF.

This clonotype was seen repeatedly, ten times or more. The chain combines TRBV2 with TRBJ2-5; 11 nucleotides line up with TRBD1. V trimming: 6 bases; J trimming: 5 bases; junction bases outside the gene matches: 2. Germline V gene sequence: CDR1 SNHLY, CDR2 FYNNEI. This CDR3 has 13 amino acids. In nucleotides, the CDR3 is TGTGCCAGCAGCTGGACAGGGGGCGAGACCCAGTACTTC. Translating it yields CASSWTGGETQYF.

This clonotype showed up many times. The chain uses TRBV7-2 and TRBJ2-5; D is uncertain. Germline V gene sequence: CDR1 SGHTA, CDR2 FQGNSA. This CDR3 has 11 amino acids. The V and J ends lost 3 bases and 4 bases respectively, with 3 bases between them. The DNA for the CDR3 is TGTGCCAGCAGCTTTATAGAGACCCAGTACTTC. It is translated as CASSFIETQYF.

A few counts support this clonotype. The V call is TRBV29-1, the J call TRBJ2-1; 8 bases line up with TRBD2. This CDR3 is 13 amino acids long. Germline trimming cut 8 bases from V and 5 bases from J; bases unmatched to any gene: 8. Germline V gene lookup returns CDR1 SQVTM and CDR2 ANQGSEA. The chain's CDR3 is CSWGGRLNNEQFF. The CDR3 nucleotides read TGCAGCTGGGGCGGGAGGTTAAACAATGAGCAGTTCTTC.